These T cell receptor beta chains were read from a single sample in a study of blood T cell repertoires in COVID-19. The method was immunoSEQ multiplex PCR; TCRdb's version includes in-frame clones alone and lacks a portion of them. The sample contains approximately 260,000 clones, approximately 88% of which appear only once. The material sequenced was peripheral blood. These receptors all come from a woman in her sixties or seventies with COVID-19, enrolled during active disease. Each CDR3 is given with its conserved first and last residue. A D gene is named only where the DNA matches it firmly. For some rows the clone size is stated as once, few or many, or as a class when expanded; others skip it.

abundance,d_gene,j_gene,v_gene,CDR3aa,CDR3nt
.,.,TRBJ2-7,TRBV11-3,CASSLVSYEQYF,TGTGCCAGCAGCTTAGTTTCGTACGAGCAGTACTTC
.,TRBD2,TRBJ2-4,TRBV2,CASSESPGGLAGSFAKNIQYF,TGTGCCAGCAGTGAAAGTCCGGGGGGACTAGCGGGATCCTTCGCCAAAAACATTCAGTACTTC
.,TRBD1,TRBJ2-7,TRBV6-5,CASSYSLQGIEQYF,TGTGCCAGCAGTTACTCGCTACAGGGGATCGAGCAGTACTTC
.,TRBD1,TRBJ1-5,TRBV6-5,CASSWTGNQPQHF,TGTGCCAGCAGTTGGACAGGAAATCAGCCCCAGCATTTT
once,TRBD2,TRBJ2-2,TRBV5-1,CASSGRVSTGELFF,TGCGCCAGCAGCGGGAGGGTGAGCACCGGGGAGCTGTTTTTT
.,TRBD1,TRBJ2-1,TRBV6-5,CASSKTGGAYNEQFF,TGTGCCAGCAGTAAAACAGGGGGCGCCTACAATGAGCAGTTCTTC
.,TRBD1,TRBJ1-1,TRBV19,CASERDRGSTEAFF,TGTGCCAGTGAACGGGACAGGGGCTCCACTGAAGCTTTCTTT
.,TRBD1,TRBJ1-5,TRBV15,CATTKDRGHNQPQHF,TGTGCCACCACCAAGGACAGGGGACACAATCAGCCCCAGCATTTT
.,.,TRBJ1-4,TRBV5-1,CASSLRGNNEKLFF,TGCGCCAGCAGCCTCCGGGGAAACAATGAAAAACTGTTTTTT
.,.,TRBJ2-3,TRBV19,CASSIGGPGTDTQYF,TGTGCCAGTAGTATAGGGGGGCCGGGTACAGATACGCAGTATTTT
.,TRBD2,TRBJ2-5,TRBV7-9,CASSQAGGETQYF,TGTGCCAGCAGCCAAGCGGGAGGGGAGACCCAGTACTTC